These 27 T cell receptor beta chains were sequenced from one sample in a study of blood T cell repertoires in COVID-19. Assay: immunoSEQ multiplex PCR; the TCRdb copy retains only in-frame clones and omits some. The sample includes 250,000 to 350,000 clones, approximately 84% of them seen just once. Material: peripheral blood. These receptors were obtained from a human donor with COVID-19, enrolled during active disease. The donor label of this sample is uncertain.

The V call is TRBV12-3 or TRBV12-4, the J call TRBJ2-1; a possible D gene is TRBD2 (6 bases). The CDR3 is 13 residues long. With 1 base removed from V and 13 bases from J, the gap between germline ends came to 14 bases. CDR3 in amino acids: CASSLGRTTRQFF. The CDR3, as DNA: TGTGCCAGCAGTTTAGGACGGACTACGCGTCAGTTCTTC.

V and J are TRBV19 and TRBJ1-5; 10 bases map to TRBD1. J gave up 5 bases and V 4 bases, and 5 bases lay outside the gene matches. CDR3 length: 15 amino acids. Germline lookup yields CDR1 LNHDA and CDR2 SQIVND (reference sequence). CDR3 sequence reads: CASSTPGTGDQPQHF. The CDR3 DNA sequence: TGTGCCAGTAGTACCCCCGGGACAGGGGATCAGCCCCAGCATTTT.

V gene TRBV27 combines with J gene TRBJ1-5, with TRBD1 identical over 8 bases. Per germline, CDR1 MNHEY and CDR2 SMNVEV (reference sequence). This CDR3 is 22 amino acids long. After removal of 0 bases from V and 2 bases from J, the junction contained 21 bases not matched to a gene. The CDR3 loop reads CASSLSAPLGTGIGYGNQPQHF. For the CDR3, the DNA is TGTGCCAGCAGTTTATCGGCCCCGCTTGGGACAGGAATAGGATATGGCAATCAGCCCCAGCATTTT.

The CDR3 DNA reads as TGTGCCAGCAGACATAGCGGGATTTATTCCTACGAGCAGTACTTC. It codes for CASRHSGIYSYEQYF. V and J are TRBV6-5 and TRBJ2-7; the match to TRBD2 covers 8 bases. This CDR3 is 15 amino acids long. Unmatched junction bases numbered 8, after V lost 6 bases and J lost 1 base. Germline V gives CDR1 MNHEY, CDR2 SVGAGI.

This clone came up once. This sequence joins TRBV18 and TRBJ1-1, with 9 bases aligning to TRBD1. The germline gives CDR1 KGHSH, CDR2 LQKENI. The length of the CDR3 is 17 residues. V lost 1 base and J lost 4; bases outside the gene matches: 10. Here the CDR3 DNA reads TGTGCCAGCTCACCACGACCCGGGACAGGGATAGGCACTGAAGCTTTCTTT. Its protein product is CASSPRPGTGIGTEAFF.

The chain links TRBV27 to TRBJ2-1; 9 bases line up with TRBD1. The germline V gene encodes CDR1 MNHEY and CDR2 SMNVEV (reference sequence). V shed 4 bases, J shed 8 bases, and the junction held 12 bases outside the gene matches. The CDR3 runs 16 residues. The CDR3 protein is CASSYMPGQGRDEQFF. The CDR3 DNA follows: TGTGCCAGCAGTTATATGCCGGGACAGGGAAGGGATGAGCAGTTCTTC.

This clone was counted only a few times. This chain uses TRBV9 with TRBJ2-5; a possible D gene is TRBD2 (5 bases). In germline, CDR1 is SGDLS, CDR2 YYNGEE. There are 15 residues in the CDR3. V was pared by 0 bases and J by 5 bases, with 14 bases between. The CDR3 loop reads CASSVALEAWETQYF. The CDR3 DNA reads as TGTGCCAGCAGCGTAGCCCTGGAGGCTTGGGAGACCCAGTACTTC. The variable domain in full, with the rest retrieved from reference TRBV9 and TRBJ2-5, is DSGVTQTPKHLITATGQRVTLRCSPRSGDLSVYWYQQSLDQGLQFLIQYYNGEERAKGNILERFSAQQFPDLHSELNLSSLELGDSALYFCASSVALEAWETQYFGPGTRLLVL.

The V gene is TRBV2, the J gene TRBJ1-4; D possibly corresponds to TRBD1 (6 bases). Looked up from germline, CDR1 is SNHLY and CDR2 is FYNNEI. V lost 7 bases to trimming and J lost 4 bases, with 10 bases between them. The CDR3 loop spans 13 amino acids. The CDR3 loop reads CASTRGLNEKLFF. The CDR3 DNA sequence: TGTGCCAGCACCAGGGGCCTTAATGAAAAACTGTTTTTT.

This clone appeared many times. The chain couples TRBV4-3 to TRBJ1-1; unclear D gene. Per the germline V gene, CDR1 is LGHNA and CDR2 is YSLEER. Deletions cut 0 bases from V and 1 base from J, with 6 bases between. The CDR3 sequence is 14 residues long. The CDR3 DNA is TGCGCCAGCAGCCAAGATTCAGGGAACACTGAAGCTTTCTTT. It specifies CASSQDSGNTEAFF.

The chain joins TRBV9 to TRBJ2-2; 9 nucleotides align to TRBD1. Looked up from germline, CDR1 is SGDLS and CDR2 is YYNGEE. The CDR3 contains 16 residues. Trimming at V came to 2 bases and at J to 4 bases, leaving 6 bases not matched to a gene. The CDR3 here is CASSVGGTGSTGELFF. CDR3 coding DNA: TGTGCCAGCAGCGTTGGCGGGACAGGGTCCACCGGGGAGCTGTTTTTT.

This chain links TRBV30 with TRBJ2-3; unclear D gene. The CDR3 length is 14 residues. V lost 1 base, J lost 0 bases, and 8 bases lay in between. Germline V gene sequence: CDR1 GTSNPN, CDR2 SVGIG (reference sequence). Here the CDR3 DNA reads TGTGCCTGGAGTGCCCTAGAAAGCACAGATACGCAGTATTTT. Its protein product is CAWSALESTDTQYF. The complete variable domain, with remaining parts taken from reference TRBV30 and TRBJ2-3, reads SQTIHQWPATLVQPVGSPLSLECTVEGTSNPNLYWYRQAAGRGLQLLFYSVGIGQISSEVPQNLSASRPQDRQFILSSKKLLLSDSGFYLCAWSALESTDTQYFGPGTRLTVL.

The V and J genes are TRBV7-2 and TRBJ2-3, with 13 bases lining up with TRBD2. Germline loops: CDR1 SGHTA, CDR2 FQGNSA. With V trimmed by 1 base and J by 3 bases, 7 bases remained unmatched. The CDR3 totals 18 residues. CDR3 in amino acids: CASSLGLAGGLGTDTQYF. DNA for the CDR3: TGTGCCAGCAGCTTAGGACTAGCGGGAGGCTTGGGAACAGATACGCAGTATTTT.

The genes are TRBV4-3 and TRBJ1-1; a weak D match, TRBD1 (6 bases). Germline CDR1 reads LGHNA; CDR2 reads YSLEER. Trimming removed 0 bases from V and 8 bases from J, with 25 bases in between. The CDR3 has 18 amino acids. The CDR3 region has the DNA TGCGCCAGCAGCCAAGAAATAGGGCGGGGGCGCGGAGGGGAGGAAGCTTTCTTT. Protein: CASSQEIGRGRGGEEAFF.

The gene calls are TRBV7-2 and TRBJ1-2; D uncertain. V was shortened by 1 base and J by 0 bases, with 12 bases between the two germline ends. The CDR3 is 16 amino acids. The germline V gene has CDR1 SGHTA and CDR2 FQGNSA. The CDR3 protein is CASSLETTAPNYGYTF. DNA of the CDR3: TGTGCCAGCAGCTTAGAGACAACCGCCCCTAACTATGGCTACACCTTC. The entire variable domain, with the rest obtained from reference TRBV7-2 and TRBJ1-2, is as follows: GAGVSQSPSNKVTEKGKDVELRCDPISGHTALYWYRQSLGQGLEFLIYFQGNSAPDKSGLPSDRFSAERTGGSVSTLTIQRTQQEDSAVYLCASSLETTAPNYGYTFGSGTRLTVV.

This clone was seen only a few times. The V gene is TRBV7-9, the J gene TRBJ2-3; D ambiguous. Trimming pared 6 bases from V and 1 base from J, leaving 17 bases between. Germline V lookup: CDR1 SEHNR, CDR2 FQNEAQ (reference sequence). This CDR3 has 16 residues. As DNA, the CDR3 is TGTGCCAGCAGTAAAGTCGTCGGCGGAGGCACAGATACGCAGTATTTT. Translation: CASSKVVGGGTDTQYF.

The CDR3 loop reads CSVLHRSGGYTF. CDR3 nucleotides: TGCAGCGTTCTACACCGATCGGGGGGCTACACCTTC. The gene calls are TRBV29-1 and TRBJ1-2; the D is unclear. V was clipped by 5 bases and J by 8 bases, with 15 bases between them. The CDR3 spans 12 residues. Germline CDR1 SQVTM, CDR2 ANQGSEA.

V and J are TRBV5-1 and TRBJ2-3; D is possibly TRBD2 (6 bases). Trimming removed 5 bases from V and 2 bases from J, with 15 bases in between. This CDR3 has 15 residues. The germline V gene encodes CDR1 SGHRS and CDR2 YFSETQ. The CDR3 DNA follows: TGCGCCAGCAGAGCCGGAGGGTCGTCCACAGATACGCAGTATTTT. It encodes CASRAGGSSTDTQYF.

The rearrangement uses TRBV30 and TRBJ2-5; D may be TRBD1 (6 bases). V was cut by 2 bases and J by 5 bases, with 15 bases left in between. The CDR3 spans 14 residues. Germline CDR1 GTSNPN, CDR2 SVGIG (reference sequence). For the CDR3, the DNA is TGTGCCTGGAGTCCAGGGGTATTAGTGGAGACCCAGTACTTC. Amino acid sequence: CAWSPGVLVETQYF.

V is TRBV7-6 and J is TRBJ1-5; D is unresolved. Germline V CDR1 and CDR2: SGHVS, FNYEAQ. Trimming took off 4 bases at V and 2 bases at J, with 15 bases between the two ends. The CDR3 has 16 amino acids. The CDR3 loop reads CASSSETLRGNQPQHF. CDR3 nucleotides: TGTGCCAGCAGCTCCGAGACCCTGAGGGGCAATCAGCCCCAGCATTTT.

With respect to this clone: A read error may produce the germline difference seen at one junction end. The chain carries TRBV7-7 and TRBJ2-1; 11 positions agree with TRBD2. The CDR3 is made up of 16 amino acids. From germline, CDR1 is SSHAT and CDR2 FNYEAQ (reference sequence). CDR3 sequence: CASSSLLAGAGDEQFF. CDR3 sequence (DNA): TGTGCTAGCAGCTCCTTACTAGCGGGAGCGGGCGATGAGCAGTTCTTC.

This chain connects TRBV28 to TRBJ2-5, with a tentative D call TRBD2 (6 bases). CDR1 is MDHEN, CDR2 SYDVKM, per germline. The CDR3 has 13 residues. V was shortened by 2 bases and J by 3 bases, with 7 bases between the two germline ends. This chain's CDR3 is CASSLGGEETQYF. The CDR3 DNA is TGTGCCAGCAGTTTAGGAGGGGAAGAGACCCAGTACTTC.

Here the CDR3 DNA reads TGTGCCACCAGCAGGGTGACAGGGAGCTACGAGCAGTACTTC. It codes for CATSRVTGSYEQYF. The chain links TRBV15 to TRBJ2-7, with 7 bases matching TRBD1. The CDR3 totals 14 residues. Germline V gene data show CDR1 as LNHNV and CDR2 as YYDKDF (reference sequence). V shed 3 bases and J 3 bases; nucleotides not matched to a gene: 5.

This chain connects TRBV9 to TRBJ2-2, with TRBD2 matching 8 bases. V lost 4 bases to trimming and J lost 6 bases; unmatched junction nucleotides: 11. Germline V CDR1 and CDR2: SGDLS, YYNGEE. This CDR3 has 16 residues. Here the CDR3 DNA reads TGTGCCAGCAGCCTGCGTGTTACGGGAGGGGCCGGGGAGCTGTTTTTT. Amino acid sequence: CASSLRVTGGAGELFF.

The chain couples TRBV3-1 (or the pseudogene TRBV3-2) to TRBJ2-2; 9 nucleotides align to TRBD1. This CDR3 region has 19 residues. Trimming took 6 bases from V and 0 from J; bases not matched to a gene: 14. CDR1 is LGHDT, CDR2 YNNKEL, per germline (reference sequence). The CDR3 bases are TGTGCCAGCAGTCTACACAGGGGGCAGGGGAGATCGAACACCGGGGAGCTGTTTTTT. It translates to CASSLHRGQGRSNTGELFF.

This chain uses TRBV10-2 with TRBJ2-7; D ambiguous. This CDR3 contains 13 residues. CDR1 WSHSY and CDR2 SAAADI come from the germline V gene. The V end lost 4 bases, the J end lost 1 base, and 8 bases lay between the germline ends. The CDR3: CASSVRFSYEQYF. The CDR3 DNA sequence: TGCGCCAGCAGTGTCAGATTTTCCTACGAGCAGTACTTC.

The chain links TRBV11-3 to TRBJ2-2; 9 nucleotides agree with TRBD2. From germline, CDR1 is SGHNT and CDR2 YENEEA. Losses at the gene ends were 5 bases for V and 4 bases for J; bases not matched to a gene: 8. The CDR3 loop spans 16 amino acids. This CDR3 is CASSPHGAGGTGELFF. The CDR3 coding sequence is TGTGCCAGCAGCCCCCACGGAGCGGGAGGCACCGGGGAGCTGTTTTTT.

The table lists this clone with a count of one. This chain connects TRBV4-3 to TRBJ2-5; TRBD2 aligns across 8 bases. Germline V lookup: CDR1 LGHNA, CDR2 YSLEER. The CDR3 contains 18 residues. Trimming at V came to 1 base and at J to 4 bases, leaving 14 bases not matched to a gene. CDR3 loop: CASSQGEGVAGSPETQYF. The CDR3 DNA is TGCGCCAGCAGCCAAGGGGAGGGAGTAGCGGGATCTCCAGAGACCCAGTACTTC.